Below are 15 T cell receptor beta chains sequenced from a single sample in a study of long-term antiretroviral therapy in people with HIV. An immunoSEQ assay, version v3.0, was performed at survey level. Sequenced by immunoSEQ multiplex PCR; TCRdb stores in-frame clones only, minus some. The sample has roughly 23,000 clones, about 80% seen once. Sequences were derived from unsorted PBMCs, sampled roughly 6.2 years after starting antiretroviral therapy. These receptors originate from a young man with HIV.

The chain links TRBV27 to TRBJ1-2; possibly TRBD1 for D (6 bases). Germline V CDR1 and CDR2: MNHEY, SMNVEV (reference sequence). This CDR3 spans 15 amino acids. Deletions cut 6 bases from V and 7 bases from J, with 21 bases between. The CDR3 reads CASRNDRPQEGGYTF. The CDR3 region has the DNA TGTGCCAGCAGGAATGACAGGCCCCAGGAGGGTGGCTACACCTTC.

The chain recombines TRBV19 with TRBJ2-7; TRBD2 is a possible D gene (5 bases). Trimming took off 10 bases at V and 1 base at J, with 14 bases between the two ends. Germline-derived CDR1 and CDR2 are LNHDA and SQIVND (reference sequence). This CDR3 has 13 residues. CDR3 DNA: TGTGCCACCTCCACCCGGGGATCCTACGAGCAGTACTTC. Protein sequence: CATSTRGSYEQYF.

CDR3: CASSEGLAGPEETQYF. DNA of the CDR3: TGTGCCAGCAGTGAGGGACTAGCGGGGCCGGAGGAGACCCAGTACTTC. V and J are TRBV6-1 and TRBJ2-5; 13 bases match TRBD2. V shed 3 bases, J shed 5 bases, and the junction held 6 bases outside the gene matches. CDR3 length equals 16 residues. The germline V gene encodes CDR1 MNHNS and CDR2 SASEGT.

The gene calls are TRBV5-6 and TRBJ2-6; D not resolved. Germline CDR1 SGHDT, CDR2 YYEEEE. The V and J ends lost 4 bases and 2 bases respectively, with 13 bases between them. The CDR3 is made up of 16 amino acids. The CDR3 DNA reads TGTGCCAGCAGCAGGTCGGCCGGAGCTGGGGCCAACGTCCTGACTTTC. Protein product: CASSRSAGAGANVLTF.

The rearrangement links TRBV7-2 to TRBJ1-1, with D possibly matching TRBD1 (6 bases). The CDR3 covers 14 residues. In germline, CDR1 is SGHTA, CDR2 FQGNSA. The V end was cut by 5 bases, the J end by 7 bases, with 17 bases between. CDR3 bases: TGTGCCAGCAGCCCTCGACAGGTTAGGGGTGAAGCTTTCTTT. Translation: CASSPRQVRGEAFF.

Here the CDR3 DNA reads TGTGCCAGCAGTGAAGGAGGGTATCAGCCCCAGCATTTT. It translates to CASSEGGYQPQHF. The J gene is TRBJ1-5, the V gene TRBV6-1; D unclear. The CDR3 loop spans 13 amino acids. The V gene lost 1 base and the J gene lost 5 bases, with 6 bases spanning the gap. Germline assignment: CDR1 MNHNS and CDR2 SASEGT.

This rearrangement joins TRBV25-1 to TRBJ2-5; D ambiguous. The CDR3 contains 12 residues. Germline V gene sequence: CDR1 MGHDK, CDR2 SYGVNS. Between the trimmed V and J ends, which lost 5 bases and 1 base, there was a span of 5 bases. The CDR3 region is CASSFLQETQYF. CDR3 DNA: TGTGCCAGCAGTTTCCTCCAAGAGACCCAGTACTTC.

The chain combines TRBV10-3 with TRBJ2-7, with 10 bases that match TRBD1. CDR3 length: 14 amino acids. Losses at the gene ends were 3 bases for V and 3 bases for J; bases not matched to a gene: 2. Germline loops: CDR1 ENHRY, CDR2 SYGVKD. CDR3 nucleotides: TGTGCCATCAGTGATGGGACAGGGGACTACGAGCAGTACTTC. It yields the protein CAISDGTGDYEQYF.

V gene TRBV7-9 combines with J gene TRBJ1-1, with D possibly being TRBD1 (6 bases). The germline V and J ends were trimmed by 2 bases and 3 bases, with 19 bases remaining between them. The CDR3 covers 17 residues. CDR1 is SEHNR, CDR2 FQNEAQ, per germline (reference sequence). CDR3 DNA: TGTGCCAGCAGCTTACCAGCAGGGACACCAAGCGACACTGAAGCTTTCTTT. Protein sequence: CASSLPAGTPSDTEAFF. Drawing the rest from reference TRBV7-9 and TRBJ1-1, the complete variable domain is DTGVSQNPRHKITKRGQNVTFRCDPISEHNRLYWYRQTLGQGPEFLTYFQNEAQLEKSRLLSDRFSAERPKGSFSTLEIQRTEQGDSAMYLCASSLPAGTPSDTEAFFGQGTRLTVV.

The chain uses TRBV11-3 and TRBJ2-1, with D perhaps being TRBD1 or TRBD2 (6 bases each). The CDR3 contains 17 residues. The ends were cut back, 4 bases at V and 4 bases at J, with 20 bases in the middle. Germline values: CDR1 SGHNT, CDR2 YENEEA. CDR3 residues: CASSSRSGGTTYNEQFF. The DNA of the CDR3 is TGTGCCAGCAGCTCCCGTTCCGGCGGGACAACTTACAATGAGCAGTTCTTC. Together with reference TRBV11-3 and TRBJ2-1, the CDR3 gives the full variable domain: EAGVVQSPRYKIIEKKQPVAFWCNPISGHNTLYWYLQNLGQGPELLIRYENEEAVDDSQLPKDRFSAERLKGVDSTLKIQPAELGDSAVYLCASSSRSGGTTYNEQFFGPGTRLTVL.

This chain links TRBV15 with TRBJ2-7, with D possibly being TRBD1 or TRBD2 (5 bases each). The CDR3 contains 15 residues. Germline V gene lookup returns CDR1 LNHNV and CDR2 YYDKDF (reference sequence). Trimming pared 0 bases from V and 4 bases from J, leaving 13 bases between. The CDR3 is CATSRERGGQYEQYF. The CDR3 nucleotides read TGTGCCACCAGCAGAGAACGGGGCGGGCAGTACGAGCAGTACTTC.

This clone was detected once. The V gene is TRBV5-6, the J gene TRBJ2-3; no clear D gene. The CDR3 length is 15 residues. V was pared by 0 bases and J by 0 bases, with 8 bases between. Germline CDR1 SGHDT, CDR2 YYEEEE. Here the CDR3 DNA reads TGTGCCAGCAGCTTGGGCCCTATTAGCACAGATACGCAGTATTTT. This codes for CASSLGPISTDTQYF.

V and J are TRBV6-6 and TRBJ1-4; 9 bases match TRBD1. The junction had 3 bases not matched to a gene; V was cut back by 4 bases and J by 6 bases. The CDR3 consists of 14 residues. Germline values: CDR1 MNHNY, CDR2 SVGAGI (reference sequence). This CDR3 is CASSFWDRDEKLFF. The CDR3 bases are TGTGCCAGCAGTTTCTGGGACAGGGATGAAAAACTGTTTTTT.

CDR3 nucleotide sequence: TGTGCCAGCAGTCCCGAGGGGAACAGGGTAAAACCCGAAGCTTTCTTT. It yields the protein CASSPEGNRVKPEAFF. This chain connects TRBV28 to TRBJ1-1; D is possibly TRBD1 (6 bases). Per the germline V gene, CDR1 is MDHEN and CDR2 is SYDVKM. The CDR3 contains 16 residues. Trimming cost V 5 bases and J 8 bases, with 24 bases left between them.

This clone showed up just once. This chain links TRBV19 with TRBJ1-5; TRBD1 might be the D (5 bases). Germline V gene sequence: CDR1 LNHDA, CDR2 SQIVND (reference sequence). The V end was cut by 3 bases, the J end by 3 bases, with 9 bases between. This CDR3 is built from 14 residues. The CDR3 spells CASSIAGPNQPQHF. The CDR3 DNA sequence: TGTGCCAGTAGTATTGCGGGGCCCAATCAGCCCCAGCATTTT.